These 2 T cell receptor beta chains came from one sample sequenced in a study of CD8+ T cells in alopecia areata. Sequencing used cDNA as its template, made by extracting RNA and reverse transcribing it. Assay: immunoSEQ multiplex PCR; the TCRdb copy retains only in-frame clones and omits some. The sample consists of some 19,000 clones, around 66% of them appearing once. It was from alopecia areata patients that lesional scalp punch biopsies and peripheral blood were collected. The sample consisted of skin, taken at week 0. These receptors all come from a human donor with alopecia areata.

The genes are TRBV6-5 and TRBJ2-7; D gene unclear. This CDR3 spans 15 amino acids. V lost 0 bases and J lost 0, with 9 bases in between. Germline V gene lookup returns CDR1 MNHEY and CDR2 SVGAGI. CDR3 in amino acids: CASSYSIPTSYEQYF. The CDR3 coding sequence is TGTGCCAGCAGTTACTCCATTCCCACCTCCTACGAGCAGTACTTC.

The chain joins TRBV6-5 to TRBJ1-1, with D unresolved. V lost 0 bases to trimming and J lost 0 bases, with 11 bases between them. Germline-derived CDR1 and CDR2 are MNHEY and SVGAGI. This CDR3 comprises 16 residues. The CDR3 spells CASSYSGSPMNTEAFF. The CDR3 DNA is TGTGCCAGCAGTTACTCCGGCAGCCCGATGAACACTGAAGCTTTCTTT.